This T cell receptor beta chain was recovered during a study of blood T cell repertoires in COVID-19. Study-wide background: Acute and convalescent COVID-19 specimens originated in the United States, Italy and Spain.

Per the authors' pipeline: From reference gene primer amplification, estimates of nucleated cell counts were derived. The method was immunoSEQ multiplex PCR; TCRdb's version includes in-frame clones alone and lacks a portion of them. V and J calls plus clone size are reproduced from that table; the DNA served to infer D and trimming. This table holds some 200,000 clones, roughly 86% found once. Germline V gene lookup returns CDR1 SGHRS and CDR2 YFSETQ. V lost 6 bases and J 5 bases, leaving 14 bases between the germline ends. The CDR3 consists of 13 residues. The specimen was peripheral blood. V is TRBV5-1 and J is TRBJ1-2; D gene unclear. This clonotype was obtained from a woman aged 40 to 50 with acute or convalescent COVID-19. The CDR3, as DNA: TGCGCCAGCACTACTAATGATGGGTATGGCTACACCTTC. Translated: CASTTNDGYGYTF.